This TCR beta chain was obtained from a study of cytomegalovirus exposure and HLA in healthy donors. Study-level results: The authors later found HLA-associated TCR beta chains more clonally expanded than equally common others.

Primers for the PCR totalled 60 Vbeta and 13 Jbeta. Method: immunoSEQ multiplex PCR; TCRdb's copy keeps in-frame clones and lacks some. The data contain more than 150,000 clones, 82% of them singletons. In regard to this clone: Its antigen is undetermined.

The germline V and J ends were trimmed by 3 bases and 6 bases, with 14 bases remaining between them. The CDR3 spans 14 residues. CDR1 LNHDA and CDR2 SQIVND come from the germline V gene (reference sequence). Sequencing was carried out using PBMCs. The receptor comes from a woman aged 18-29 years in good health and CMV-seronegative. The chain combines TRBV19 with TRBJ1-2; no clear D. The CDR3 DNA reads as TGTGCCAGTAGTATCCGATCGCAAACAAATGGCTACACCTTC. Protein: CASSIRSQTNGYTF.